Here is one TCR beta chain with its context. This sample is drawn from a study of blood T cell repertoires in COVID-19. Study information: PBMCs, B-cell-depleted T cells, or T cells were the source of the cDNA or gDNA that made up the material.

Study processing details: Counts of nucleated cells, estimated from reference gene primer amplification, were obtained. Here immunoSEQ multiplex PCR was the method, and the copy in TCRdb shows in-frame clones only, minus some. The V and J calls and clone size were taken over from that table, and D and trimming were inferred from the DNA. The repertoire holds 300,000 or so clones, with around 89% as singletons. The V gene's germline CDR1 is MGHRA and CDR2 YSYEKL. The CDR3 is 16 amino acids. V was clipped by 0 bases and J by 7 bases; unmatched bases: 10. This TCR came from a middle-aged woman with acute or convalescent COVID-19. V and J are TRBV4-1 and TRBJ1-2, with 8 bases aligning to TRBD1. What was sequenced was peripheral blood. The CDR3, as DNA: TGCGCCAGCAGCCAAGATAGGAGACAGGGGTTTGGTGGCTACACCTTC. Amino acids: CASSQDRRQGFGGYTF.